This passage covers 2 T cell receptor beta chains from one sample sequenced in a study of T cell repertoires in cytomegalovirus infection. TCRdb re-derived calls from the reads in MiXCR, one entry per CDR3 protein. The table shows more than 200,000 distinct CDR3 sequences, with approximately 8.3% occurring only once. Sample: PBMCs. These receptor sequences come from a human donor in good health (CMV status not recorded). Some clones in this sample may be carry-over from other donors' samples.

This clonotype was counted many times. The genes are TRBV18 and TRBJ2-7, with 9 positions matching TRBD2. V dropped 3 bases and J dropped 2; count of bases not matched to a gene: 8. This CDR3 has 16 residues. The germline CDR1 and CDR2 sequences are KGHSH and LQKENI. CDR3 sequence: CASSPQFGGGAYEQYF. The CDR3 DNA reads TGTGCCAGCTCACCCCAGTTCGGCGGGGGGGCCTACGAGCAGTACTTC. Supplemented by reference TRBV18 and TRBJ2-7, the full variable domain reads NAGVMQNPRHLVRRRGQEARLRCSPMKGHSHVYWYRQLPEEGLKFMVYLQKENIIDESGMPKERFSAEFPKEGPSILRIQQVVRGDSAAYFCASSPQFGGGAYEQYFGPGTRLTVT.

This clonotype has at least ten counts. The genes are TRBV7-2 and TRBJ2-3, with 7 bases identical to TRBD1. This CDR3 has 15 amino acids. The trim removed 3 bases at V and 3 bases at J, leaving 6 bases unmatched. CDR1 is SGHTA and CDR2 is FQGNSA in the germline V gene. The CDR3 DNA reads TGTGCCAGCAGCTTTTCACAGGGGAGAACAGATACGCAGTATTTT. Translated: CASSFSQGRTDTQYF.